This T cell receptor beta chain came from a study of T-cell reconstitution after alpha-beta-depleted transplantation in children (TCRdb year 2016). About the full investigation: Using TCR repertoire profiling, the study quantitatively followed how T-cell immune reconstitution unfolded in children after TCRalphabeta/CD19-depleted allogeneic hematopoietic cell transplantation.

This clonotype turned up a few times. What antigen it recognizes has not been identified. Per-base quality was not reported, and no clone a single base away is much larger than it. The CDR1 and CDR2 encoded by the germline V gene are SGHDT and YYEEEE. V is pared back by 4 bases and J by 8 bases, with 15 bases lying between the germline termini. The CDR3, cysteine through phenylalanine, is 14 amino acids long. Of all the DNA, just the CDR3 is kept, 42 bases in frame from base 1. The method was PCR. Instrument used: Illumina HiSeq 2500. TCR libraries were prepared with molecular barcoding, using unique molecular identifiers to normalize TCRbeta repertoire quantification. The raw public reads went through TCRdb reprocessing: fastp at Q25, MiXCR clone calling, in-frame beta chains kept. Each CDR3 protein appears once, grouped with its most common genes and DNA. The sample records approximately 520,000 distinct CDR3 sequences, 32% of which are singletons. The leading ten clones occupy 2% to 2.5% of the sample.

The rearranged segments are TRBV5-6 and TRBJ1-4, with a weak D call of TRBD1 (6 bases match). The TCR sequence derives from a human donor who donated a stem cell graft to a child with aplastic anemia. Sequencing was performed on PBMCs from the stem cell graft donor, taken from the stem cell graft. The CDR3 amino acid sequence is: CASSRKQGSEKLFF. In nucleotide form, the sequence is TGTGCCAGCAGCCGGAAACAGGGAAGCGAAAAACTGTTTTTT.